The TCR beta chain under discussion was sequenced for a study of OX40 agonist ivuxolimab in advanced cancers. Study overall: A diagnosis of hepatocellular carcinoma, melanoma, renal cell or head and neck cancer was present in dose-escalation patients. Three patients responded partially, comprising one with hepatocellular carcinoma and two with cutaneous melanoma. Findings and limits, study-wide: The study found among the lowest clonal expansion in partial responders at 0.1-3.0 mg/kg. Clonal expansion by week 6 occurred in CD4+ and CD8+ blood T cells (at 0.1 to 3.0 mg/kg).

Regarding this clone: Its specificity is unknown.

Sequenced by immunoSEQ multiplex PCR; TCRdb stores in-frame clones only, minus some. The data contain approximately 50,000 clones, 75% to 80% of them singletons. This CDR3 contains 16 residues. The V segment lost 5 bases and the J segment 3 bases; nucleotides outside the gene matches: 8. Germline V gene lookup returns CDR1 SGHTA and CDR2 FQGTGA. This chain connects TRBV7-3 to TRBJ2-3, with 10 positions matching TRBD2. Specimen: CD4+ or CD8+ T cells sorted from blood, collected in a trial of the OX40 agonist ivuxolimab. The clonotype was recovered from an adult with an advanced solid tumor such as melanoma, head and neck, liver or kidney cancer. The CDR3 is CASSPRTSGLTDTQYF. The CDR3 coding sequence is TGTGCCAGCAGCCCCCGGACTAGCGGATTGACAGATACGCAGTATTTT.